Each of the 19 T cell receptor beta chains below was sequenced from the same sample in a study of monozygotic twins with inflammatory bowel disease. TCRdb processed the 5' RACE reads again and assigns one entry to each CDR3 protein, with no DNA. The data show about 330,000 distinct CDR3 sequences, and the top ten clones hold around 2%. Sequences were obtained from blood. The receptors here all came from a human donor with ulcerative colitis or Crohn's disease, or a healthy co-twin of an affected twin (not recorded which).

V usage is TRBV3-1 and J usage is TRBJ1-5. CDR1 is LGHDT and CDR2 is YNNKEL in the germline V gene (reference sequence). The CDR3 covers 14 residues. The CDR3 sequence is CASSPLGGDQPQHF.

The chain joins TRBV4-2 to TRBJ2-1. This CDR3 has 14 amino acids. Germline V lookup: CDR1 LGHNA, CDR2 YNFKEQ. The CDR3 spells CASSQPALNDEQFF.

The V call is TRBV12-3 or TRBV12-4, the J call TRBJ2-1; TCRdb picks TRBD1, but there is no DNA to check that call. This CDR3 is 13 amino acids long. The CDR3 protein is CASSLPGLDEQFF.

This sequence joins TRBV28 and TRBJ2-3; the D call from TCRdb, TRBD2, cannot be confirmed without DNA. Germline loops: CDR1 MDHEN, CDR2 SYDVKM. CDR3 length: 17 amino acids. CDR3 protein: CASSLPPLARSTDTQYF.

CDR3 amino acids: CASSYITGGNYNEQFF. The chain has TRBV6-2 or TRBV6-3 and TRBJ2-1; without DNA, the TCRdb call of TRBD1 cannot be checked. The CDR3 consists of 16 residues. Germline V lookup: CDR1 MNHEY, CDR2 SVGEGT.

This rearrangement joins TRBV28 to TRBJ2-7; with no DNA, the TCRdb D assignment of TRBD2 cannot be verified. The CDR3 spans 14 residues. Germline-derived CDR1 and CDR2 are MDHEN and SYDVKM. CDR3 region: CASSLIAGVREQYF.

The V gene is TRBV6-4, the J gene TRBJ2-2; the TCRdb call, TRBD1, lacks DNA for checking. Germline V CDR1 and CDR2: MRHNA, SNTAGT. This CDR3 spans 14 amino acids. The CDR3 loop is CASSDGDRTGELFF.

V and J are TRBV11-2 and TRBJ2-3; the TRBD2 assignment by TCRdb is unverifiable without DNA. This CDR3 is 19 amino acids long. The germline CDR1 and CDR2 sequences are SGHAT and FQNNGV. CDR3 residues: CASSEPTGTSGPWTDTQYF. Together with reference TRBV11-2 and TRBJ2-3, the CDR3 gives the full variable domain: EAGVAQSPRYKIIEKRQSVAFWCNPISGHATLYWYQQILGQGPKLLIQFQNNGVVDDSQLPKDRFSAERLKGVDSTLKIQPAKLEDSAVYLCASSEPTGTSGPWTDTQYFGPGTRLTVL.

The rearrangement links TRBV18 to TRBJ2-2. The CDR3 runs 15 residues. Germline V gene data show CDR1 as KGHSH and CDR2 as LQKENI. CDR3 region: CASSPPSVNTGELFF.

The chain combines TRBV7-2 with TRBJ1-2; TCRdb lists TRBD1, though no DNA is available to test this call. The germline V gene encodes CDR1 SGHTA and CDR2 FQGNSA. The CDR3 is made up of 14 amino acids. Here the CDR3 reads CASSLVNRGDGYTF.

V usage is TRBV5-1 and J usage is TRBJ2-1; TCRdb names TRBD1, which stays unverified in the absence of DNA. The CDR3 covers 15 residues. Germline V gives CDR1 SGHRS, CDR2 YFSETQ. CDR3 region: CASRSGDSSYNEQFF.

This CDR3 reads CSASDASGRSGGELFF. The genes are TRBV20-1 and TRBJ2-2; as DNA is missing, the TRBD2 call by TCRdb cannot be tested. CDR1 DFQATT and CDR2 SNEGSKA come from the germline V gene (reference sequence). CDR3 length equals 16 residues.

V gene TRBV4-1 combines with J gene TRBJ2-1; the D gene TCRdb calls, TRBD2, cannot be checked with no DNA. Germline CDR1 MGHRA, CDR2 YSYEKL. The length of the CDR3 is 16 residues. The CDR3 loop is CASSQVFSGTYNEQFF.

The chain couples TRBV20-1 to TRBJ2-2; the TRBD1 assignment by TCRdb is unverifiable without DNA. The CDR3 covers 15 residues. The germline V gene has CDR1 DFQATT and CDR2 SNEGSKA (reference sequence). CDR3 protein: CSAPKTGLGTGELFF.

The gene calls are TRBV11-2 and TRBJ1-1. There are 12 residues in the CDR3. Germline CDR1 and CDR2: SGHAT and FQNNGV. The CDR3 region is CASSLAVTEAFF.

The chain carries TRBV3-1 and TRBJ1-1; TCRdb names TRBD1, which stays unverified in the absence of DNA. Germline CDR1 LGHDT, CDR2 YNNKEL (reference sequence). There are 12 residues in the CDR3. This CDR3 is CASSQGQGRTFF.

The chain links TRBV28 to TRBJ2-6; absent DNA, TCRdb's TRBD1 call cannot be checked. This CDR3 comprises 15 residues. Germline-derived CDR1 and CDR2 are MDHEN and SYDVKM. The CDR3 sequence: CASSFHGEQDRTVRF.

The chain recombines TRBV20-1 with TRBJ2-3; TCRdb's assignment of TRBD2 cannot be checked, as there is no DNA. Per the germline V gene, CDR1 is DFQATT and CDR2 is SNEGSKA (reference sequence). This CDR3 contains 15 residues. CDR3 amino acids: CSARGLAGGPDTQYF.

The V and J genes are TRBV7-9 and TRBJ2-7; TCRdb calls TRBD1, which cannot be checked without DNA. CDR1 and CDR2 (germline): SEHNR, FQNEAQ (reference sequence). The CDR3 is made up of 13 amino acids. The CDR3 sequence is CASSFGGGNEQYF.